This T cell receptor beta chain was sequenced during a study of graft-versus-host responses after intestinal transplantation. Across the study: Multivisceral, liver-intestinal, or isolated intestinal grafts were transplanted into recipients. Every one of the recipients received anti-thymocyte globulin induction and afterwards took tacrolimus and steroids for roughly three years.

Study-level findings and limits: Some GvH clones appeared in ileal mucosa or blood before recipient bone marrow. Maximum circulating GvH clone levels tracked with early post-transplant HvG decreases.

The method was immunoSEQ multiplex PCR; TCRdb's version includes in-frame clones alone and lacks a portion of them. The sample has roughly 100,000 clones, 87% seen once. Turning to this clone: The target antigen is unknown.

Germline CDR1 and CDR2: MGHRA and YSYEKL. The CDR3 runs to 15 residues. The ends were cut back, 3 bases at V and 8 bases at J, with 19 bases in the middle. The TCR comes from a human donor who received an intestinal transplant. The material was unstimulated CD4+ T cells sorted from spleen or lymph node cells, obtained before intestinal transplant. This sequence joins TRBV4-1 and TRBJ1-2; maybe TRBD1 (5 bases). DNA of the CDR3: TGCGCCAGCAGCCAGTCCCGGGACGGCGGTTTGGGCTACACCTTC. Its translation is CASSQSRDGGLGYTF.